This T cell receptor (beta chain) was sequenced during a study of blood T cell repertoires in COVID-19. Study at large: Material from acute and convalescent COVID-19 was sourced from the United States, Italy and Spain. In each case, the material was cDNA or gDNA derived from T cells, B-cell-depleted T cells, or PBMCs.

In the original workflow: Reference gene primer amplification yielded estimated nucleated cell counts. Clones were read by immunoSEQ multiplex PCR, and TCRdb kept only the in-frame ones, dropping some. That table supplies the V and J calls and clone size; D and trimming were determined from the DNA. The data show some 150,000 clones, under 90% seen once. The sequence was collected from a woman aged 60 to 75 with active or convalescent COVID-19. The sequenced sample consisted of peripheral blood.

CDR3 DNA: TGTGCCAGCAGTATCGACAGGACTAGCAATCAGCCCCAGCATTTT. This translates into CASSIDRTSNQPQHF. V is TRBV6-6 and J is TRBJ1-5; D might be TRBD1 (6 bases). Germline V CDR1 and CDR2: MNHNY, SVGAGI (reference sequence). Trimming left V 5 bases short and J 0 bases short, with 11 bases between. This CDR3 is 15 amino acids long.